The 27 T cell receptor beta chains listed next were all sequenced from one sample in a study of T cell responses to AZD1222 COVID-19 vaccine. Method: immunoSEQ multiplex PCR; TCRdb's copy keeps in-frame clones and lacks some. The sample has around 25,000 clones; roughly 84% are singletons. Here the sequenced sample was peripheral blood, taken 28 days after the second AZD1222 dose. Receptors were obtained from an adult who received the AZD1222 COVID-19 vaccine.

This clone occurred once. This sequence joins TRBV3-1 (or the pseudogene TRBV3-2) and TRBJ1-6, with TRBD1 matching over 8 bases. The V gene end was trimmed by 0 bases and the J gene end by 7 bases; junction bases not matched to a gene: 2. The germline V gene has CDR1 LGHDT and CDR2 YNNKEL (reference sequence). This CDR3 is built from 15 residues. This chain's CDR3 is CASSQESGGNSPLHF. The DNA of the CDR3 is TGTGCCAGCAGCCAAGAATCAGGGGGCAATTCACCCCTCCACTTT.

The chain has TRBV6-2 or TRBV6-3 and TRBJ2-5, with 9 bases fitting TRBD2. Germline values: CDR1 MNHEY, CDR2 SVGEGT. The CDR3 runs to 19 residues. J was trimmed by 5 bases and V by 6 bases; bases with no gene match: 22. The CDR3 region has the DNA TGTGCCAGCAGCCGCAGGGCAGGGATGGCGGGAGGGAGGTTGGAGACCCAGTACTTC. Translated, it gives CASSRRAGMAGGRLETQYF.

The chain recombines TRBV2 with TRBJ2-5, with D tentatively TRBD2 (5 bases). Per the germline V gene, CDR1 is SNHLY and CDR2 is FYNNEI. This CDR3 is 12 amino acids long. V lost 1 base and J lost 5, with 5 bases in between. CDR3 nucleotide sequence: TGTGCCAGCAGTGAAGGGAGGGAGACCCAGTACTTC. It is translated as CASSEGRETQYF. Complete variable domain (other parts from reference TRBV2 and TRBJ2-5): EPEVTQTPSHQVTQMGQEVILRCVPISNHLYFYWYRQILGQKVEFLVSFYNNEISEKSEIFDDQFSVERPDGSNFTLKIRSTKLEDSAMYFCASSEGRETQYFGPGTRLLVL.

The rearrangement uses TRBV12-2 and TRBJ2-6; the table gives TRBD2 as D, unverified against the DNA. TRBV12-2 constitutes a pseudogene. The CDR3 contains 17 residues. CDR3 DNA sequence: TGTGCAAGTCGCTTCCTGAGGCGGAACTCTGGGGCCAACGTCCTGACTTTC. It translates to CASRFLRRNSGANVLTF.

The chain is built from TRBV7-3 and TRBJ2-7; D perhaps matches TRBD1 (6 bases). The CDR3 runs 15 residues. CDR1 is SGHTA, CDR2 FQGTGA, per germline. Trimming shortened V by 0 bases and J by 0 bases, and 9 bases separated the two germline ends. The DNA for the CDR3 is TGTGCCAGCAGCTTAACGGGGGCGAACTCCTACGAGCAGTACTTC. Its translation is CASSLTGANSYEQYF.

V and J are TRBV27 and TRBJ2-3, with unresolved D. The CDR3 consists of 14 residues. CDR1 MNHEY and CDR2 SMNVEV come from the germline V gene (reference sequence). The germline V and J ends were trimmed by 6 bases and 1 base, with 11 bases remaining between them. In nucleotides, the CDR3 is TGTGCCAGCAGCCAAAATTTGGGCACAGATACGCAGTATTTT. It is translated as CASSQNLGTDTQYF.

The genes are TRBV18 and TRBJ1-1; tentative D call: TRBD1 (5 bases). Deletions cut 4 bases from V and 6 bases from J, with 9 bases between. CDR3 length: 12 amino acids. Looked up from germline, CDR1 is KGHSH and CDR2 is LQKENI. CDR3 residues: CASSLQGPEAFF. CDR3 in DNA: TGTGCCAGCTCACTTCAGGGTCCTGAAGCTTTCTTT.

This clone was detected a few times. The chain recombines TRBV24-1 with TRBJ2-2; D possibly corresponds to TRBD2 (6 bases). The CDR3 is made up of 15 amino acids. The ends were cut back, 0 bases at V and 6 bases at J, with 10 bases in the middle. Germline CDR1 and CDR2: KGHDR and SFDVKD. The CDR3 here is CATSDLRGDSGELFF. CDR3 in DNA: TGTGCCACCAGTGATTTGCGCGGGGATTCCGGGGAGCTGTTTTTT.

In nucleotides, the CDR3 is TGTGCCAGCTACGACAGCAACTATGGCTACACCTTC. Translating it yields CASYDSNYGYTF. This chain uses TRBV27 with TRBJ1-2; tentative D call: TRBD1 (5 bases). CDR1 and CDR2 (germline): MNHEY, SMNVEV (reference sequence). The CDR3 is made up of 12 amino acids. V was shortened by 8 bases and J by 2 bases, with 9 bases between the two germline ends.

This chain links TRBV29-1 with TRBJ2-3; D not certain. CDR1 SQVTM and CDR2 ANQGSEA come from the germline V gene. The CDR3 totals 12 residues. Trimming cost V 5 bases and J 0 bases, with 6 bases left between them. The CDR3 reads CSVKASTDTQYF. The CDR3 nucleotides read TGCAGCGTTAAAGCTAGCACAGATACGCAGTATTTT.

This clone was detected only once. The chain couples TRBV7-6 to TRBJ2-7; 11 bases line up with TRBD2. In germline, CDR1 is SGHVS, CDR2 FNYEAQ. V dropped 3 bases and J dropped 2; count of bases not matched to a gene: 6. The CDR3 length is 16 residues. The CDR3 nucleotides read TGTGCCAGCAGCTTTGGTGGGACTAGCGGTACCTACGAGCAGTACTTC. Its protein product is CASSFGGTSGTYEQYF.

V and J are TRBV18 and TRBJ2-7, with 8 nucleotides matching TRBD1. J gave up 5 bases and V 6 bases, and 9 bases lay outside the gene matches. This CDR3 is 14 amino acids long. Per germline, CDR1 KGHSH and CDR2 LQKENI. CDR3 in DNA: TGTGCCAGCTCCTTTTCAGGGGGCGGCGACGAGCAGTACTTC. Protein: CASSFSGGGDEQYF.

CDR3 amino acids: CASSQGTGDYGYTF. The CDR3 DNA follows: TGTGCCAGCAGCCAAGGGACAGGGGATTATGGCTACACCTTC. This chain links TRBV4-2 with TRBJ1-2; 9 bases fit TRBD1. Germline trimming cut 1 base from V and 5 bases from J; bases unmatched to any gene: 2. Germline assignment: CDR1 LGHNA and CDR2 YNFKEQ. The CDR3 totals 14 residues.

The chain carries TRBV19 and TRBJ2-3; 8 nucleotides agree with TRBD2. The junction had 9 bases not matched to a gene; V was cut back by 9 bases and J by 1 base. The CDR3 is 15 amino acids. Germline V gene data show CDR1 as LNHDA and CDR2 as SQIVND (reference sequence). The CDR3 spells CASSEETSGTDTQYF. The CDR3 DNA reads TGTGCCAGCTCGGAGGAGACTAGCGGCACAGATACGCAGTATTTT.

The V call is TRBV9, the J call TRBJ2-1; a possible D gene is TRBD2 (6 bases). Germline V gene data show CDR1 as SGDLS and CDR2 as YYNGEE. Trimming took 0 bases from V and 3 from J, leaving 13 bases between them. This CDR3 is built from 16 residues. The CDR3 protein is CASSVGSLAVYNEQFF. In DNA form, the CDR3 reads TGTGCCAGCAGCGTAGGTTCCTTAGCGGTCTACAATGAGCAGTTCTTC. The full variable domain, in which reference TRBV9 and TRBJ2-1 provide the parts outside the CDR3, is DSGVTQTPKHLITATGQRVTLRCSPRSGDLSVYWYQQSLDQGLQFLIQYYNGEERAKGNILERFSAQQFPDLHSELNLSSLELGDSALYFCASSVGSLAVYNEQFFGPGTRLTVL.

The rearrangement joins TRBV7-9 to TRBJ1-6; perhaps TRBD1 as D (5 bases). The CDR3 totals 14 residues. The germline V gene has CDR1 SEHNR and CDR2 FQNEAQ (reference sequence). V lost 6 bases and J lost 6, with 12 bases in between. Here the CDR3 reads CASSLDQGNSPLHF. DNA for the CDR3: TGTGCCAGCAGTTTGGACCAGGGTAATTCACCCCTCCACTTT.

The CDR3 DNA is TGCGCCAGCAGCCAAGGAGTCCAAGGAACAGATACGCAGTATTTT. Translating it yields CASSQGVQGTDTQYF. The chain links TRBV4-3 to TRBJ2-3; D is undetermined. The germline V gene has CDR1 LGHNA and CDR2 YSLEER. The V end lost 1 base, the J end lost 3 bases, and 11 bases lay between the germline ends. CDR3 length: 15 residues.

This clone showed up just a few times. This chain links TRBV28 with TRBJ1-5, with no clear D. Germline CDR1 reads MDHEN; CDR2 reads SYDVKM. V was cut by 2 bases and J by 5 bases, with 10 bases left in between. The CDR3 runs 14 residues. This chain's CDR3 is CASSLKSGYQPQHF. CDR3 nucleotide sequence: TGTGCCAGCAGTTTAAAGTCGGGGTATCAGCCCCAGCATTTT.

The chain has TRBV2 and TRBJ1-2; TRBD1 might be the D (5 bases). CDR1 and CDR2 (germline): SNHLY, FYNNEI. The CDR3 has 15 amino acids. The V gene lost 2 bases and the J gene lost 4 bases, with 14 bases spanning the gap. The chain's CDR3 is CASSERQGMFYGYTF. CDR3 DNA: TGTGCCAGCAGTGAAAGGCAGGGAATGTTCTATGGCTACACCTTC.

The V call is TRBV9, the J call TRBJ1-5; 10 positions agree with TRBD1. The germline CDR1 and CDR2 sequences are SGDLS and YYNGEE. The J segment lost 3 bases and the V segment lost 4 bases, leaving 4 bases of the junction unmatched. This CDR3 is built from 15 residues. The CDR3 nucleotides are TGTGCCAGCAGCACCGGGACAGGGGTCAATCAGCCCCAGCATTTT. This sequence encodes CASSTGTGVNQPQHF.

The chain couples TRBV2 to TRBJ1-5; 11 bases are a match to TRBD1. Germline CDR1 and CDR2: SNHLY and FYNNEI. V was clipped by 6 bases and J by 7 bases; unmatched bases: 2. The length of the CDR3 is 13 residues. The CDR3 loop reads CASRGDRGQPQHF. CDR3 in DNA: TGTGCCAGCAGGGGGGACAGGGGGCAGCCCCAGCATTTT.

The chain combines TRBV4-1 with TRBJ2-5; TRBD2 aligns across 9 bases. The CDR3 runs to 15 residues. J was trimmed by 4 bases and V by 3 bases; bases with no gene match: 6. From germline, CDR1 is MGHRA and CDR2 YSYEKL. CDR3 sequence reads: CASSHRREGVETQYF. As DNA, the CDR3 is TGCGCCAGCAGCCATCGGCGGGAGGGGGTAGAGACCCAGTACTTC.

The chain has TRBV4-1 and TRBJ2-7; D is undetermined. CDR1 MGHRA and CDR2 YSYEKL come from the germline V gene. V shed 1 base and J shed 6 bases, with 4 bases lying between them. This CDR3 contains 11 residues. The CDR3 spells CASSQGFEQYF. In nucleotides, the CDR3 is TGCGCCAGCAGCCAAGGTTTCGAGCAGTACTTC.

The chain combines TRBV7-3 with TRBJ2-1; D gene unclear. Per germline, CDR1 SGHTA and CDR2 FQGTGA. This CDR3 has 15 residues. V lost 5 bases, J lost 3 bases, and 14 bases lay in between. In nucleotides, the CDR3 is TGTGCCAGCAGCATCAGGAAAAGTAACTACAATGAGCAGTTCTTC. Protein sequence: CASSIRKSNYNEQFF. Full variable domain (outside the CDR3, taken from reference TRBV7-3 and TRBJ2-1): GAGVSQTPSNKVTEKGKYVELRCDPISGHTALYWYRQSLGQGPEFLIYFQGTGAADDSGLPNDRFFAVRPEGSVSTLKIQRTERGDSAVYLCASSIRKSNYNEQFFGPGTRLTVL.

This clone rates as medium-sized. V gene TRBV6-5 combines with J gene TRBJ2-7, with D unclear. This CDR3 contains 14 residues. Trimming shortened V by 4 bases and J by 1 base, and 11 bases separated the two germline ends. Germline CDR1 MNHEY, CDR2 SVGAGI. Here the CDR3 DNA reads TGTGCCAGCAGTTCCACGACTCATTCCTACGAGCAGTACTTC. It is translated as CASSSTTHSYEQYF.

The chain links TRBV7-2 to TRBJ2-1; D unclear. The V end was cut by 5 bases, the J end by 9 bases, with 8 bases between. The CDR3 length is 11 residues. CDR1 and CDR2 (germline): SGHTA, FQGNSA. The CDR3 sequence: CASSPSVEQFF. The CDR3 DNA is TGTGCCAGCAGCCCTTCGGTTGAGCAGTTCTTC.

This clone appeared a single time. The rearrangement joins TRBV10-1 to TRBJ1-4; no firm D call. V was cut by 9 bases and J by 7 bases, with 18 bases left in between. The CDR3 spans 14 residues. Germline V gene sequence: CDR1 WNHNN, CDR2 SYGVQD (reference sequence). Written as DNA, the CDR3 is TGCGCCAGGGTCATTGGTTGTTGGTTTGAAAAACTGTTTTTT. This translates into CARVIGCWFEKLFF.